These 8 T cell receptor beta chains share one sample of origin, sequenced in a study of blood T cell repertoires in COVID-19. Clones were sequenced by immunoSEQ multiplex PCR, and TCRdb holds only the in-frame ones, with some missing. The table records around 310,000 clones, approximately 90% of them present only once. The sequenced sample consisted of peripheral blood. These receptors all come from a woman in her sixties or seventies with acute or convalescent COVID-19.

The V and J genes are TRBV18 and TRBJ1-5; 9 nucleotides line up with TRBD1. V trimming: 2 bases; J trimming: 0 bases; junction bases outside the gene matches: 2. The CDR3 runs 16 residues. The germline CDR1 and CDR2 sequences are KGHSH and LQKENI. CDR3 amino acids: CASSPGTGYSNQPQHF. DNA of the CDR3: TGTGCCAGCTCACCAGGGACAGGGTATAGCAATCAGCCCCAGCATTTT.

The CDR3 sequence: CASSSEGAGDEEQFF. DNA for the CDR3: TGCGCCAGCAGCTCCGAGGGAGCGGGAGATGAGGAGCAGTTCTTC. The chain combines TRBV5-1 with TRBJ2-1, with 8 positions matching TRBD2. Germline assignment: CDR1 SGHRS and CDR2 YFSETQ. V shed 3 bases and J 10 bases; nucleotides not matched to a gene: 12. This CDR3 has 15 amino acids.

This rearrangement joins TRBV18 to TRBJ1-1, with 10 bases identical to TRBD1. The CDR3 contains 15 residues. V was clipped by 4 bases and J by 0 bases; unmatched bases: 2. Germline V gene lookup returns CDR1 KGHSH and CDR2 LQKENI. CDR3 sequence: CASSRGQGVNTEAFF. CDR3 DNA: TGTGCCAGCTCACGTGGACAGGGGGTGAACACTGAAGCTTTCTTT.

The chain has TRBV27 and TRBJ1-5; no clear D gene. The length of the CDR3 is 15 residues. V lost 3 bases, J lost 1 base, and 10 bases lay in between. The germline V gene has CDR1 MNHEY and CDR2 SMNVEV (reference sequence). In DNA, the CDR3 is TGTGCCAGCAGTTTGACGCGGGCAAGCAATCAGCCCCAGCATTTT. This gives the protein CASSLTRASNQPQHF.

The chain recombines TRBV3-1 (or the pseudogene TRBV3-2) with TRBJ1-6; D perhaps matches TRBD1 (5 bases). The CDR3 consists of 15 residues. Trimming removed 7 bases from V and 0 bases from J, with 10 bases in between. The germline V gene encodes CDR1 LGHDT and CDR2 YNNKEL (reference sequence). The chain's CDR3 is CASTRRGSYNSPLHF. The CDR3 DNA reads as TGTGCCAGCACCCGAAGGGGCTCCTATAATTCACCCCTCCACTTT.

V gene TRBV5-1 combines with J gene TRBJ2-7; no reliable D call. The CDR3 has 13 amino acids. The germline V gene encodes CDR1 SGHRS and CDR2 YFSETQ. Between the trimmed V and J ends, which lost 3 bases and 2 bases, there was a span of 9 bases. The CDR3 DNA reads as TGCGCCAGCAGCTCGAGTGCAACCTACGAGCAGTACTTC. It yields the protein CASSSSATYEQYF.

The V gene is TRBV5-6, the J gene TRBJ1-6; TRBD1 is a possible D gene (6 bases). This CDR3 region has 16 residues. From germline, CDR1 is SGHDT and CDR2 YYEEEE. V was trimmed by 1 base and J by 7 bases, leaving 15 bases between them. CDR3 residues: CASSLSTGRRNSPLHF. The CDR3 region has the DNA TGTGCCAGCAGCTTGTCTACAGGGAGACGGAATTCACCCCTCCACTTT.

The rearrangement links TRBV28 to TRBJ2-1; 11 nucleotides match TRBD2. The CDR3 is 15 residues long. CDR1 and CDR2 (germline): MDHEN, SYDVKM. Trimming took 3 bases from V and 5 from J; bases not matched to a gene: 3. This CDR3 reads CASSLTSGNHNEQFF. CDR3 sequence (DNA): TGTGCCAGCAGTTTGACTAGCGGGAACCACAATGAGCAGTTCTTC. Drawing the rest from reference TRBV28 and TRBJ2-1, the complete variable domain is DVKVTQSSRYLVKRTGEKVFLECVQDMDHENMFWYRQDPGLGLRLIYFSYDVKMKEKGDIPEGYSVSREKKERFSLILESASTNQTSMYLCASSLTSGNHNEQFFGPGTRLTVL.